This TCR beta chain was sequenced in a study of T cell responses to AZD1222 COVID-19 vaccine. General study findings and limits: Among vaccine-associated CD4 TCRs, coverage spanned spike, with dominance at 160-218 and 743-854. The reported proportion of spike-specific TCRs targeting unmutated variant regions was nearly half. Once two AZD1222 doses were given, Spike-specific TCR breadth and depth went up.

The CDR3 totals 14 residues. CDR1 is MNHEY, CDR2 SVGAGI, per germline. V shed 0 bases, J shed 7 bases, and the junction held 6 bases outside the gene matches. On this clone itself: Its matching antigen is unknown.

The protocol was immunoSEQ multiplex PCR, while the TCRdb copy is restricted to in-frame clones and leaves out a portion. In the table there are about 99,000 clones, 85% to 95% of which are singletons. Material: peripheral blood, obtained on day 0 of AZD1222 vaccination. This receptor was taken from an adult in good health. The V and J genes are TRBV6-5 and TRBJ2-7, with TRBD2 matching over 7 bases. The CDR3 here is CASSYSAGTTEQYF. The CDR3, as DNA: TGTGCCAGCAGTTACTCCGCCGGGACTACGGAGCAGTACTTC.